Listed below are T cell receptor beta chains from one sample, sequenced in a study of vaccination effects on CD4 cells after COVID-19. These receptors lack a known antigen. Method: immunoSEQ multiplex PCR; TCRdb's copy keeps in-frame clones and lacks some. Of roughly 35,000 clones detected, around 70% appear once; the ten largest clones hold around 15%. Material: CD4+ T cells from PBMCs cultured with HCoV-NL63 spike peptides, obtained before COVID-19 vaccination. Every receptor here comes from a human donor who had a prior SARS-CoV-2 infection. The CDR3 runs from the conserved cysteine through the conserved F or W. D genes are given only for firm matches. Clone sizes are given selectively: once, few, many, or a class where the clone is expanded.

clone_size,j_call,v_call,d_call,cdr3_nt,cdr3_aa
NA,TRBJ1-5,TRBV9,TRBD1,TGTGCCAGCAGCCCCGCGACAGGGGGAAAGCCCCAGCATTTT,CASSPATGGKPQHF
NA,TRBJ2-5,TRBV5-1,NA,TGCGCCAGCAGCTTTACTTCGGCGGTGGAGACCCAGTACTTC,CASSFTSAVETQYF
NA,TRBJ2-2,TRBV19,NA,TGTGCCAGTATCGGACAGACCGGGGAGCTGTTTTTT,CASIGQTGELFF
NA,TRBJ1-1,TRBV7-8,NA,TGTGCCAGCAGTTGGGGGCCGGACACTGAAGCTTTCTTT,CASSWGPDTEAFF
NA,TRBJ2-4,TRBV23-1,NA,TGCGCCAGCAGTCAAGTTACAGAGGTAGCCAAAAACATTCAGTACTTC,CASSQVTEVAKNIQYF
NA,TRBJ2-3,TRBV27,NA,TGTGCCAGCAGTCCGTCGGAGACATCAGATACGCAGTATTTT,CASSPSETSDTQYF
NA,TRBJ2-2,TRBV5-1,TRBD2,TGCGCCAGCAGCCCCGGACTAGCGGGAACGAACACCGGGGAGCTGTTTTTT,CASSPGLAGTNTGELFF
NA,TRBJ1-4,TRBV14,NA,TGTGCCAGCAGCCGCAGACAAAGCGGAGGGTCGTATTGGGAAAAACTGTTTTTT,CASSRRQSGGSYWEKLFF
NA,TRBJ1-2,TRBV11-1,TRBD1,TGTGCCAGCAGCCGATCTCAGGACAGGGGCGTCAATGGCTACACCTTC,CASSRSQDRGVNGYTF
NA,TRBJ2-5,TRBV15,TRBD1,TGTGCCACCAGCAGAGGGCGGGACAGGGTCGAGACCCAGTACTTC,CATSRGRDRVETQYF
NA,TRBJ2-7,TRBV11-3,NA,TGTGCCAGCAGCCCCCCCAGCGGGACACACTCCTACGAGCAGTACTTC,CASSPPSGTHSYEQYF
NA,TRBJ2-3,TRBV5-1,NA,TGCGCCAGCAGCCCCTTTTTAATCCCCAGGAACTCAGATACGCAGTATTTT,CASSPFLIPRNSDTQYF
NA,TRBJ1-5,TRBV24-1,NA,TGTGCCACCAGTGATCGAGTCAGTGGTCGGGATCAGCCCCAGCATTTT,CATSDRVSGRDQPQHF
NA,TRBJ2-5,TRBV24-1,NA,TGTGCCACCGCCGCTGTACAAGAGACCCAGTACTTC,CATAAVQETQYF
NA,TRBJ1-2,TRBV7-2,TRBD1,TGTGCCAGCAGCCCCGGACAGGGGGCGTATGGCTACACCTTC,CASSPGQGAYGYTF
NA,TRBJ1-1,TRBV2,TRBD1,TGTGCCACGCCCCCAGGGGGCAGCCACGGGGACACTGAAGCTTTCTTT,CATPPGGSHGDTEAFF
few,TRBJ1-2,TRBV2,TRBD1,TGTGCCAGCAGTCTGGACAGGGGGCTAGGCTACACCTTC,CASSLDRGLGYTF
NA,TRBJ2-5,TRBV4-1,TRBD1,TGCGCCAGCAGCCGCCCCAAGGGGATGGGGACAGCGCAAGAGACCCAGTACTTC,CASSRPKGMGTAQETQYF
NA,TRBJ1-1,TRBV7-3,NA,TGTGCCAGCAGCTTAAATCCGGGGGCGATGAACACTGAAGCTTTCTTT,CASSLNPGAMNTEAFF
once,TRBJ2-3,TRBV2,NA,TGTGCCAGCAACCGGGAAAGCACTAGCACAGATACGCAGTATTTT,CASNRESTSTDTQYF
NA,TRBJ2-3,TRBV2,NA,TGTGCCAGCAGTGAAAGGTTATCAGATACGCAGTATTTT,CASSERLSDTQYF
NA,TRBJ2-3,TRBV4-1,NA,TGCGCCAGCAGCCAAGGGCCGACAGGCCGTAGCACAGATACGCAGTATTTT,CASSQGPTGRSTDTQYF
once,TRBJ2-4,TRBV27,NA,TGTGCCAGCAGTTCAACCTTACGAGGGAAAAAAAACATTCAGTACTTC,CASSSTLRGKKNIQYF
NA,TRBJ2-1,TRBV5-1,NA,TGCGCCAGCAGCCCGGTGGTGGTAACCCGGGGCAATGAGCAGTTCTTC,CASSPVVVTRGNEQFF
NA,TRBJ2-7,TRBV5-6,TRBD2,TGTGCCAGCACCTCCCCGGGACTAGCGTTGTACGAGCAGTACTTC,CASTSPGLALYEQYF
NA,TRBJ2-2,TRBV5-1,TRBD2,TGCGCCAGCAGCTTGTACGGGGGGAGTAACACCGGGGAGCTGTTTTTT,CASSLYGGSNTGELFF
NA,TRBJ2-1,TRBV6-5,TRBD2,TGTGCCAGCATTCGAGCGGGAGGAGGCGGTGAGCAGTTCTTC,CASIRAGGGGEQFF
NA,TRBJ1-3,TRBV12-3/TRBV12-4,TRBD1,TGTGCCAGCAAGGGGGCTGGTGACACCATATATTTT,CASKGAGDTIYF
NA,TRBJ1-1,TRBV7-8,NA,TGTGCCAGCAGCTTTAACAGGGAAACTGAAGCTTTCTTT,CASSFNRETEAFF
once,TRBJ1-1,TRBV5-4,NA,TGTGCCAGCAGCTTGGGGGGGGAGTTGAACACTGAAGCTTTCTTT,CASSLGGELNTEAFF